These 18 T cell receptor beta chains were all obtained from the same sample, sequenced in a study of cytomegalovirus exposure and HLA in healthy donors. PCR involved 60 Vbeta and 13 Jbeta primers. This table comes from immunoSEQ multiplex PCR, and its TCRdb copy is limited to in-frame clones, with some not included. The data contain 14,000 or so clones, 63% of them singletons. Source material: PBMCs. The receptor source for this set is a woman aged 45 to 65 in good health and CMV-seropositive.

The V call is TRBV7-8, the J call TRBJ1-2; 7 nucleotides match TRBD1. V was pared by 4 bases and J by 4 bases, with 6 bases of the junction left unmatched. The germline V gene has CDR1 SGHVS and CDR2 FQNEAQ. This CDR3 spans 14 amino acids. The CDR3 DNA follows: TGTGCCAGCAGCTCTCTCAGGGGGGTCTATGGCTACACCTTC. Translated: CASSSLRGVYGYTF. Full variable domain (outside the CDR3, taken from reference TRBV7-8 and TRBJ1-2): GAGVSQSPRYKVAKRGQDVALRCDPISGHVSLFWYQQALGQGPEFLTYFQNEAQLDKSGLPSDRFFAERPEGSVSTLKIQRTQQEDSAVYLCASSSLRGVYGYTFGSGTRLTVV.

The J gene is TRBJ1-5, the V gene TRBV7-8; D perhaps matches TRBD1 (5 bases). Deletions cut 5 bases from V and 0 bases from J, with 11 bases between. The CDR3 consists of 15 residues. The germline V gene has CDR1 SGHVS and CDR2 FQNEAQ. CDR3: CASSPKRGSNQPQHF. For the CDR3, the DNA is TGTGCCAGCAGCCCGAAAAGGGGTAGCAATCAGCCCCAGCATTTT. The full variable domain, in which reference TRBV7-8 and TRBJ1-5 provide the parts outside the CDR3, is GAGVSQSPRYKVAKRGQDVALRCDPISGHVSLFWYQQALGQGPEFLTYFQNEAQLDKSGLPSDRFFAERPEGSVSTLKIQRTQQEDSAVYLCASSPKRGSNQPQHFGDGTRLSIL.

J is TRBJ2-6 and V is TRBV6-1; no reliable D call. The germline gives CDR1 MNHNS, CDR2 SASEGT. V was cut by 6 bases and J by 1 base, with 10 bases left in between. The CDR3 sequence is 15 residues long. The DNA of the CDR3 is TGTGCCAGCAGCCGTACCCAGTCTGGGGCCAACGTCCTGACTTTC. This translates into CASSRTQSGANVLTF.

The chain combines TRBV6-5 with TRBJ2-1, with D perhaps matching TRBD2 (6 bases). V lost 6 bases to trimming and J lost 6 bases, with 12 bases between them. The CDR3 spans 13 residues. Germline V gene sequence: CDR1 MNHEY, CDR2 SVGAGI. CDR3 in amino acids: CASRALASNEQFF. CDR3 nucleotide sequence: TGTGCCAGCAGGGCCCTAGCGTCCAATGAGCAGTTCTTC.

By share, this clone counts as medium-sized. The chain combines TRBV4-3 with TRBJ2-7; D might be TRBD1 (5 bases). Trimming shortened V by 0 bases and J by 3 bases, and 15 bases separated the two germline ends. This CDR3 is 16 amino acids long. The germline CDR1 and CDR2 sequences are LGHNA and YSLEER. This CDR3 reads CASSQDHDSSGYEQYF. The CDR3 DNA reads as TGCGCCAGCAGCCAAGACCATGACAGTTCTGGCTACGAGCAGTACTTC.

CDR3 sequence: CAPPLAGGTYEQYF. The CDR3 nucleotides read TGTGCCCCACCCCTAGCGGGAGGCACCTACGAGCAGTACTTC. The J gene is TRBJ2-7, the V gene TRBV7-2; 11 nucleotides agree with TRBD2. Germline values: CDR1 SGHTA, CDR2 FQGNSA. V was clipped by 11 bases and J by 2 bases; unmatched bases: 8. The CDR3 has 14 residues.

Only a few counts were recorded for this clone. One end of the junction varies from germline; a read error may be responsible. The V call is TRBV7-7, the J call TRBJ2-1; 8 nucleotides align to TRBD2. The CDR3 extends over 14 amino acids. Germline assignment: CDR1 SSHAT and CDR2 FNYEAQ (reference sequence). The DNA of the CDR3 is TGTGCTAGCAGCCCAGCGGGAGAAATGGGTGAGCAGTTCTTC. Translation: CASSPAGEMGEQFF.

The chain uses TRBV29-1 and TRBJ2-7, with a weak D call TRBD2 (6 bases). Trimming removed 3 bases at V and 7 bases at J, with 13 bases between. This CDR3 has 12 amino acids. Germline V gene sequence: CDR1 SQVTM, CDR2 ANQGSEA. The CDR3 here is CSVERGGGEQYF. The CDR3 region has the DNA TGCAGCGTTGAGAGGGGAGGTGGAGAGCAGTACTTC.

The chain employs TRBV7-2 and TRBJ2-7; 8 positions match TRBD1. V gave up 7 bases and J gave up 2 bases; unmatched junction bases: 7. There are 14 residues in the CDR3. CDR1 is SGHTA and CDR2 is FQGNSA in the germline V gene. Here the CDR3 DNA reads TGTGCCAGCACCTCGGACAGGGCGACCTACGAGCAGTACTTC. The encoded protein is CASTSDRATYEQYF. The entire variable domain, with the rest obtained from reference TRBV7-2 and TRBJ2-7, is as follows: GAGVSQSPSNKVTEKGKDVELRCDPISGHTALYWYRQSLGQGLEFLIYFQGNSAPDKSGLPSDRFSAERTGGSVSTLTIQRTQQEDSAVYLCASTSDRATYEQYFGPGTRLTVT.

This clone was counted a few times. The chain couples TRBV29-1 to TRBJ2-7; 14 positions agree with TRBD2. V shed 7 bases, J shed 1 base, and the junction held 3 bases outside the gene matches. The CDR3 contains 14 residues. Germline V gene lookup returns CDR1 SQVTM and CDR2 ANQGSEA. The CDR3 loop is CSGGTSGRSYEQYF. The DNA of the CDR3 is TGCAGCGGGGGGACTAGCGGGAGATCCTACGAGCAGTACTTC.

The chain has TRBV29-1 and TRBJ1-2, with 7 positions matching TRBD1. Looked up from germline, CDR1 is SQVTM and CDR2 is ANQGSEA. This CDR3 contains 12 residues. V shed 5 bases, J shed 4 bases, and the junction held 4 bases outside the gene matches. As DNA, the CDR3 is TGCAGCGTTTCCAGACAGGGCTATGGCTACACCTTC. This gives the protein CSVSRQGYGYTF.

There are a few counts of this clone. The rearrangement uses TRBV11-2 and TRBJ1-1; possibly TRBD1 for D (5 bases). This CDR3 is built from 15 residues. The germline CDR1 and CDR2 sequences are SGHAT and FQNNGV. The V gene lost 5 bases and the J gene lost 0 bases, with 13 bases spanning the gap. CDR3 sequence: CASSRFTRVNTEAFF. The CDR3 nucleotides are TGTGCCAGCAGCCGGTTTACCAGGGTGAACACTGAAGCTTTCTTT.

This chain uses TRBV5-1 with TRBJ1-1; TRBD1 might be the D (5 bases). Per the germline V gene, CDR1 is SGHRS and CDR2 is YFSETQ. V lost 1 base to trimming and J lost 5 bases, with 12 bases between them. The CDR3 has 14 residues. In DNA, the CDR3 is TGCGCCAGCAGCTTGAGGGGAGGGTGGACTGAAGCTTTCTTT. Its protein product is CASSLRGGWTEAFF.

The rearrangement uses TRBV13 and TRBJ1-1, with 7 bases identical to TRBD1. Trimming took 5 bases from V and 1 from J; bases not matched to a gene: 7. This CDR3 is 15 amino acids long. CDR1 and CDR2 from the germline V gene are PRHDT and FYEKMQ (reference sequence). The CDR3 DNA reads TGTGCCAGCAGCCGCGCCTCAGGGGGGAACACTGAAGCTTTCTTT. Translation gives CASSRASGGNTEAFF.

This clone was counted between two and nine times. V and J are TRBV6-5 and TRBJ2-7; 8 bases map to TRBD2. The length of the CDR3 is 13 residues. Per germline, CDR1 MNHEY and CDR2 SVGAGI. Germline trimming cut 5 bases from V and 6 bases from J; bases unmatched to any gene: 6. The CDR3 reads CASSGTSSGEQYF. The CDR3, as DNA: TGTGCCAGCAGTGGGACTAGTTCGGGCGAGCAGTACTTC.

The rearrangement joins TRBV29-1 to TRBJ2-2; D is possibly TRBD2 (5 bases). The CDR3 has 12 residues. Germline V gene sequence: CDR1 SQVTM, CDR2 ANQGSEA. V was trimmed by 6 bases and J by 4 bases, leaving 9 bases between them. The CDR3 spells CSVLRGTGELFF. In DNA, the CDR3 is TGCAGCGTCCTCCGGGGCACCGGGGAGCTGTTTTTT.

In nucleotides, the CDR3 is TGCAGCGTTGAACCGGGACAGGCCGGAGCTTTCTTT. Translating gives CSVEPGQAGAFF. This rearrangement joins TRBV29-1 to TRBJ1-1; 8 bases line up with TRBD1. Germline assignment: CDR1 SQVTM and CDR2 ANQGSEA. This CDR3 is built from 12 residues. J gave up 10 bases and V 2 bases, and 6 bases lay outside the gene matches.

Concerning this clone itself: The junction does not match germline at one end; this may be a read error. The gene calls are TRBV7-2 and TRBJ2-1; no clear D gene. The V gene's germline CDR1 is SGHTA and CDR2 FQGNSA. CDR3 length: 11 residues. In DNA, the CDR3 is TGTGCCAGCAGCTCCGACAATGAGCAGTTCTTC. It translates to CASSSDNEQFF.